The 3 T cell receptor beta chains in this list originate from one sample, sequenced in a study of T cell repertoires in cytomegalovirus infection. Their recognized antigens are unknown. TCRdb recomputed calls from the reads with MiXCR, one row per CDR3 protein. The sample comprises 150,000 or so distinct CDR3 sequences, roughly 22% of which are singletons, and 25% rests with the top ten. Specimen: CD8+ T cells from cultured PBMCs, collected from culture after CMV antigen stimulation. All receptors derive from a human donor in good health (CMV status not recorded). Some clones in this sample may be carry-over from other donors' samples.

This clonotype was seen more than once but under ten times. This chain connects TRBV4-1 to TRBJ1-1; D might be TRBD1 (6 bases). Germline CDR1 MGHRA, CDR2 YSYEKL. The CDR3 has 15 residues. The V end was cut by 0 bases, the J end by 0 bases, with 8 bases between. This CDR3 reads CASSQDQGLNTEAFF. CDR3 nucleotide sequence: TGCGCCAGCAGCCAAGATCAGGGGTTGAACACTGAAGCTTTCTTT.

This clonotype was seen more than once but under ten times. The chain carries TRBV7-9 and TRBJ1-4; unclear D gene. Deletions cut 1 base from V and 8 bases from J, with 5 bases between. CDR3 length equals 12 residues. The V gene's germline CDR1 is SEHNR and CDR2 FQNEAQ (reference sequence). The CDR3 is CASSLGEEKLFF. CDR3 coding DNA: TGTGCCAGCAGCTTAGGAGAAGAAAAACTGTTTTTT.

This chain connects TRBV7-2 to TRBJ1-1; 7 bases agree with TRBD1. The CDR3 has 15 amino acids. Germline V gene sequence: CDR1 SGHTA, CDR2 FQGNSA. V lost 5 bases, J lost 3 bases, and 9 bases stayed unmatched. CDR3 loop: CASSLRGGVDTEAFF. Written as DNA, the CDR3 is TGTGCCAGCAGCCTCAGGGGGGGGGTGGACACTGAAGCTTTCTTT.